This T cell receptor (beta chain) was identified in a study of cytomegalovirus exposure and HLA in healthy donors. Regarding the study as a whole: Among TCR beta chains, those listed as cytomegalovirus-associated numbered approximately 150. One cluster of highly shared sequence variants probably arose as a sequencing artifact. In a later analysis, specific HLA alleles were associated with 15,000 or so TCR beta sequences at a 0.05 false discovery rate. Available immune exposure information was restricted to CMV serostatus only.

PCR amplification relied on 60 Vbeta primers (plus 13 Jbeta primers). Measured with immunoSEQ multiplex PCR; TCRdb has only the in-frame clones, and not every one. Of about 180,000 clones listed, about 80% are singletons. To note about this clone: The antigen is not known.

Trimming cost V 4 bases and J 0 bases, with 6 bases left between them. From germline, CDR1 is SQVTM and CDR2 ANQGSEA. The CDR3 is made up of 13 amino acids. The sequence was obtained from a middle-aged woman in good health and CMV-seronegative. This chain connects TRBV29-1 to TRBJ1-4, with D uncertain. What was sequenced was PBMCs. For the CDR3, the DNA is TGCAGCGTTGTGGGCGCAACTAATGAAAAACTGTTTTTT. Its translation: CSVVGATNEKLFF.